The 20 T cell receptor beta chains listed next were all sequenced from one sample in a study of cytomegalovirus exposure and HLA in healthy donors. Primers: 60 Vbeta forward and 13 Jbeta reverse. The data were produced by immunoSEQ multiplex PCR, yet TCRdb's version contains in-frame clones alone and is incomplete. The data hold some 97,000 clones, with about 70% observed a single time. Input material: PBMCs. Source of these receptors: a woman aged 18-29 years in good health and CMV-seropositive.

This clone has a handful of counts. This chain links TRBV23-1 with TRBJ2-1; no reliable D call. TRBV23-1 is an open reading frame, and its role is uncertain. The germline V and J ends were trimmed by 2 bases and 8 bases, with 4 bases remaining between them. The CDR3 is 11 amino acids. The CDR3 is CASSQPDEQFF. In nucleotides, the CDR3 is TGCGCCAGCAGTCAACCGGATGAGCAGTTCTTC.

This clone is a singleton in its sample. The chain uses TRBV7-2 and TRBJ2-7, with 8 bases aligning to TRBD2. The CDR3 contains 15 residues. CDR1 and CDR2 from the germline V gene are SGHTA and FQGNSA. With V trimmed by 2 bases and J by 2 bases, 5 bases remained unmatched. CDR3 sequence: CASSLYRGGPYEQYF. As DNA, the CDR3 is TGTGCCAGCAGCTTATACCGGGGGGGGCCCTACGAGCAGTACTTC.

The genes are TRBV27 and TRBJ2-7; 8 positions match TRBD2. Germline CDR1 and CDR2: MNHEY and SMNVEV (reference sequence). The junction had 3 bases not matched to a gene; V was cut back by 3 bases and J by 5 bases. The CDR3 sequence is 13 residues long. CDR3 DNA sequence: TGTGCCAGCAGTTTTCTGCGGGGGGACGAGCAGTACTTC. The encoded protein is CASSFLRGDEQYF.

This chain uses TRBV6-5 with TRBJ2-7; 7 nucleotides match TRBD1. CDR3 length: 13 residues. Germline CDR1 and CDR2: MNHEY and SVGAGI. Unmatched junction bases numbered 5, after V lost 5 bases and J lost 4 bases. The CDR3 DNA reads as TGTGCCAGCAGTACCCGGGACAGTTACGAGCAGTACTTC. Translated, it gives CASSTRDSYEQYF.

CDR3 in amino acids: CASSLWTSGKSYNEQFF. For the CDR3, the DNA is TGTGCCAGCAGCTTGTGGACTAGCGGGAAGTCCTACAATGAGCAGTTCTTC. J is TRBJ2-1 and V is TRBV7-6; 12 bases map to TRBD2. The CDR3 runs to 17 residues. CDR1 is SGHVS, CDR2 FNYEAQ, per germline. V shed 3 bases and J 1 base; nucleotides not matched to a gene: 4.

The chain employs TRBV25-1 and TRBJ2-7; 9 nucleotides align to TRBD1. The germline V gene encodes CDR1 MGHDK and CDR2 SYGVNS. The CDR3 is 13 amino acids. V dropped 6 bases and J dropped 7; count of bases not matched to a gene: 7. This CDR3 reads CASSALGQGEQYF. The CDR3 region has the DNA TGTGCCAGCAGCGCCTTGGGACAGGGTGAGCAGTACTTC.

The chain joins TRBV9 to TRBJ1-1; D gene unclear. Germline loops: CDR1 SGDLS, CDR2 YYNGEE. This CDR3 has 14 amino acids. The V and J ends lost 7 bases and 3 bases respectively, with 16 bases between them. The CDR3 protein is CASGFRHQDTEAFF. CDR3 nucleotides: TGTGCCAGCGGCTTCAGACACCAGGACACTGAAGCTTTCTTT.

The chain links TRBV10-3 to TRBJ2-5; 11 bases fit TRBD2. Per the germline V gene, CDR1 is ENHRY and CDR2 is SYGVKD. Trimming took 10 bases from V and 5 from J; bases not matched to a gene: 15. The CDR3 sequence is 16 residues long. CDR3 in amino acids: CATSTSGKTPMETQYF. The DNA for the CDR3 is TGTGCCACCTCGACTAGCGGGAAAACTCCTATGGAGACCCAGTACTTC.

The CDR3 nucleotides are TGTGCCAGCAGCGCAGACTATCTCCGCACAGATACGCAGTATTTT. Protein sequence: CASSADYLRTDTQYF. This chain uses TRBV7-3 with TRBJ2-3; D might be TRBD2 (5 bases). With 5 bases removed from V and 1 base from J, the gap between germline ends came to 13 bases. The CDR3 consists of 15 residues. The V gene's germline CDR1 is SGHTA and CDR2 FQGTGA.

The genes are TRBV28 and TRBJ2-7; a possible D gene is TRBD1 (5 bases). The V end was cut by 4 bases, the J end by 9 bases, with 19 bases between. The CDR3 has 14 residues. Per germline, CDR1 MDHEN and CDR2 SYDVKM. The CDR3 region has the DNA TGTGCCAGCAGTTGGGAACAGGTCCCCTTTGCGCAGTACTTC. Translating it yields CASSWEQVPFAQYF.

This clone was recorded a few times. The rearrangement links TRBV19 to TRBJ2-7; 12 bases align to TRBD2. CDR3 length: 15 residues. Unmatched junction bases numbered 8, after V lost 10 bases and J lost 1 base. CDR1 LNHDA and CDR2 SQIVND come from the germline V gene (reference sequence). The DNA of the CDR3 is TGTGCCACCACCGTACTAGCGGGAGGATCCTACGAGCAGTACTTC. Amino acid sequence: CATTVLAGGSYEQYF.

This clone was counted many times. J is TRBJ1-4 and V is TRBV4-3; no clear D. V was shortened by 0 bases and J by 11 bases, with 7 bases between the two germline ends. This CDR3 contains 12 residues. Per germline, CDR1 LGHNA and CDR2 YSLEER. The CDR3 region is CASSQDRLKLFF. CDR3 nucleotides: TGCGCCAGCAGCCAAGACAGGTTGAAACTGTTTTTT.

The chain combines TRBV28 with TRBJ2-7; 7 positions match TRBD1. Germline CDR1 is MDHEN and CDR2 is SYDVKM. The ends lost 10 bases at V and 1 base at J; junction bases unmatched: 16. The CDR3 runs 16 residues. CDR3: CATKPRYRGDSYEQYF. DNA for the CDR3: TGTGCCACCAAACCAAGATACAGGGGTGATTCCTACGAGCAGTACTTC.

The chain uses TRBV27 and TRBJ1-1; TRBD1 is a possible D gene (5 bases). There are 14 residues in the CDR3. CDR1 and CDR2 from the germline V gene are MNHEY and SMNVEV (reference sequence). Trimming took 4 bases from V and 1 from J, leaving 10 bases between them. The CDR3 spells CASSSATENTEAFF. The CDR3 nucleotides are TGTGCCAGCAGTTCCGCGACAGAGAACACTGAAGCTTTCTTT.

The gene calls are TRBV18 and TRBJ2-7, with 11 bases that match TRBD2. V trimming: 4 bases; J trimming: 4 bases; junction bases outside the gene matches: 3. The CDR3 sequence is 14 residues long. Germline CDR1 and CDR2: KGHSH and LQKENI. DNA for the CDR3: TGTGCCAGCTCACAGGGACTAGCGGTATACGAGCAGTACTTC. Translated: CASSQGLAVYEQYF.

V and J are TRBV9 and TRBJ2-7; 8 bases agree with TRBD2. This CDR3 is built from 15 residues. Germline trimming cut 3 bases from V and 0 bases from J; bases unmatched to any gene: 5. Looked up from germline, CDR1 is SGDLS and CDR2 is YYNGEE. The CDR3 reads CASSASGHYSYEQYF. Here the CDR3 DNA reads TGTGCCAGCAGCGCTAGCGGGCACTACTCCTACGAGCAGTACTTC.

V and J are TRBV6-5 and TRBJ2-7; 7 positions agree with TRBD2. This CDR3 is built from 15 residues. Unmatched junction bases numbered 8, after V lost 3 bases and J lost 3 bases. Germline V gives CDR1 MNHEY, CDR2 SVGAGI. The CDR3 DNA follows: TGTGCCAGCAGTTATTACAGCGGGAAGTTCTACGAGCAGTACTTC. Its translation is CASSYYSGKFYEQYF.

The chain combines TRBV7-9 with TRBJ2-5; D might be TRBD1 (6 bases). The germline gives CDR1 SEHNR, CDR2 FQNEAQ (reference sequence). V shed 4 bases and J shed 5 bases, with 14 bases lying between them. CDR3 length: 14 residues. The CDR3 DNA sequence: TGTGCCAGCAGCTCAGGGACAACCCCCGAGACCCAGTACTTC. Amino acid sequence: CASSSGTTPETQYF.

The genes are TRBV15 and TRBJ1-2; D may be TRBD1 (6 bases). Trimming stripped 1 base from V and 7 bases from J, with 13 bases between. The CDR3 has 14 residues. Per the germline V gene, CDR1 is LNHNV and CDR2 is YYDKDF (reference sequence). The CDR3 coding sequence is TGTGCCACCAGCAGAGTTGATACAGGGTCTGGCTACACCTTC. Translation: CATSRVDTGSGYTF.

This chain uses TRBV13 with TRBJ2-7; TRBD1 agrees at 12 bases. The CDR3 has 15 residues. With V trimmed by 5 bases and J by 7 bases, 9 bases remained unmatched. Germline V gene sequence: CDR1 PRHDT, CDR2 FYEKMQ (reference sequence). The CDR3: CASSTTGTGGVEQYF. Written as DNA, the CDR3 is TGTGCCAGCAGCACAACCGGGACAGGGGGCGTTGAGCAGTACTTC.